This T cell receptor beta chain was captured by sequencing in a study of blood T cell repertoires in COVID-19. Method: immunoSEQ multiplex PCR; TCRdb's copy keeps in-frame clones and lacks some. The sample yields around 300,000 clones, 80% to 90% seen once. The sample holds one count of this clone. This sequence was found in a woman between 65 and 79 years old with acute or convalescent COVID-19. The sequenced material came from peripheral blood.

The CDR3 DNA is TGTGCCAGCAGCTCCGGATTCGGGGTCCAAGGAGAGACCCAGTACTTC. It codes for CASSSGFGVQGETQYF. This chain joins TRBV11-3 and TRBJ2-5, with D maybe TRBD2 (5 bases). Germline CDR1 SGHNT, CDR2 YENEEA. Trimming shortened V by 4 bases and J by 4 bases, and 19 bases separated the two germline ends. The length of the CDR3 is 16 residues.